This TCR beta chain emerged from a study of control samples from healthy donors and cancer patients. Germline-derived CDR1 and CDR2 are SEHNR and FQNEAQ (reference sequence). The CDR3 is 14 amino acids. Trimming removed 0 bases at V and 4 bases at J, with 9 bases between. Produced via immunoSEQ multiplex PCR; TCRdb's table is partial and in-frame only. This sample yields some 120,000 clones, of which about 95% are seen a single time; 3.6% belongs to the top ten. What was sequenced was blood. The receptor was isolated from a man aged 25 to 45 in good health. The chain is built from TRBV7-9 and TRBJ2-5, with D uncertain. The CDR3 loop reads CASSLASEGETQYF. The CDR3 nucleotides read TGTGCCAGCAGCTTAGCGTCGGAAGGAGAGACCCAGTACTTC.